The 26 T cell receptor beta chains given below trace back to one sample, sequenced in a study of tumor and adjacent non-tumor tissue in lung cancer (dated by TCRdb to 2017 to 2018). Bulk unsorted tissue served as the source for RNA extraction, and RNA quality was assessed using a NanoDrop ND-1000 and an Agilent 2100. For the normal lung samples, distant non-tumor tissue was collected more than 3 cm away from the tumor edge. To prepare the library, multiplex PCR was applied. TCRdb lists the instrument as Illumina HiSeq 2500. Following protocols modified from ARM-PCR, the researchers constructed TCRbeta libraries through three rounds of nested PCR with primers (Table S4). The raw public data were reprocessed by TCRdb itself: fastp quality trimming at Q25, MiXCR clonotype calling, in-frame beta chains only. Under each unique CDR3 protein, matching rows form one entry showing the most common genes and DNA. In this sample the table shows about 75,000 distinct CDR3 sequences, about two thirds of which occur a single time. In total, the top ten clones hold 25% to 35% of the sample.

Input material: distant non-tumor lung tissue. The origin of the receptors is a woman in her forties or fifties with non-small cell lung cancer.

Comment on this clonotype: Being one base from a much bigger clone, this may be a read error. The chain carries TRBV30 and TRBJ2-1; D is uncertain. The CDR3 is made up of 11 amino acids. Germline CDR1 reads GTSNPN; CDR2 reads SVGIG (reference sequence). The V gene lost 4 bases and the J gene lost 6 bases, with 7 bases spanning the gap. The CDR3 nucleotides read TGTGCCTGGAATGTACTCAATGAGCAGTTCTTC. Protein: CAWNVLNEQFF.

Concerning this clonotype: A much larger clone sits a single nucleotide away, making a read error possible. The chain uses TRBV6-1 and TRBJ1-1; D is ambiguous. The CDR3 sequence is 15 residues long. Germline V gene lookup returns CDR1 MNHNS and CDR2 SASEGT. The CDR3 loop reads CASSEDWQANTETFF. In DNA form, the CDR3 reads TGTGCCAGCAGTGAAGATTGGCAGGCGAACACTGAAACTTTCTTT.

The V and J genes are TRBV11-1 and TRBJ2-6, with 7 bases identical to TRBD2. The CDR3 spans 17 residues. V lost 3 bases and J lost 7; bases outside the gene matches: 12. Germline assignment: CDR1 SGHAT and CDR2 FQDESV (reference sequence). CDR3 loop: CASSFAAGAMGANVLTF. The CDR3 DNA follows: TGTGCCAGCAGCTTCGCTGCGGGAGCCATGGGAGCCAACGTCCTGACTTTC. Together with reference TRBV11-1 and TRBJ2-6, the CDR3 gives the full variable domain: EAEVAQSPRYKITEKSQAVAFWCDPISGHATLYWYRQILGQGPELLVQFQDESVVDDSQLPKDRFSAERLKGVDSTLKIQPAELGDSAMYLCASSFAAGAMGANVLTFGAGSRLTVL.

This sequence joins TRBV20-1 and TRBJ2-7, with no clear D. The CDR3 covers 13 residues. Germline V gives CDR1 DFQATT, CDR2 SNEGSKA (reference sequence). Trimming shortened V by 7 bases and J by 0 bases, and 13 bases separated the two germline ends. Here the CDR3 reads CSVPNTCSYEQYV. The CDR3, as DNA: TGCAGTGTCCCAAATACGTGCTCCTACGAGCAGTACGTC.

The chain uses TRBV7-9 and TRBJ2-1; D remains unclear. CDR3 length equals 16 residues. Trimming shortened V by 5 bases and J by 2 bases, and 16 bases separated the two germline ends. Germline CDR1 is SEHNR and CDR2 is FQNEAQ (reference sequence). The CDR3, as DNA: TGTGCCAGCAGCCCACACCGGAAGGATCCCTACAATGAGCAGTTCTTC. Its protein is CASSPHRKDPYNEQFF.

The table lists this clonotype with a few counts. The gene calls are TRBV7-8 and TRBJ2-1; D tentatively fits TRBD1 or TRBD2 (5 bases each). This CDR3 has 12 residues. The germline CDR1 and CDR2 sequences are SGHVS and FQNEAQ. V lost 3 bases to trimming and J lost 9 bases, with 9 bases between them. Here the CDR3 DNA reads TGTGCCAGCAGCTTGGGACGTGGTGAGCAGTTCTTC. This encodes CASSLGRGEQFF.

The sample holds a few counts of this clonotype. Germline is not matched at one junction end, which may reflect a read error. The chain couples TRBV11-1 to TRBJ2-3; TRBD1 matches at 8 bases. The CDR3 loop spans 14 amino acids. The germline V gene encodes CDR1 SGHAT and CDR2 FQDESV (reference sequence). The CDR3 DNA follows: TGTGTCAGCAGCTTAGCGACCGGGACAGGTACGCGGTATTTT. It is translated as CVSSLATGTGTRYF.

The V gene is TRBV11-2, the J gene TRBJ2-1; 12 positions match TRBD2. With 9 bases clipped from V and 5 bases from J, the junction kept 8 bases outside the gene matches. Germline V lookup: CDR1 SGHAT, CDR2 FQNNGV. The CDR3 is made up of 15 amino acids. The CDR3 region is CASGSRLAGDNEQFF. The CDR3 bases are TGTGCCAGTGGCTCGCGACTAGCGGGAGACAATGAGCAGTTCTTC.

As to this clonotype: The conserved phenylalanine or tryptophan normally closing the CDR3 is absent here, so this likely arose from a read error. The chain couples TRBV4-2 to TRBJ2-1, with D possibly being TRBD2 (5 bases). The germline V gene encodes CDR1 LGHNA and CDR2 YNFKEQ. The CDR3 contains 17 residues. CDR3 loop: CASSQDSASRSLYEQFV. DNA of the CDR3: TGTGCCAGCAGCCAAGACTCGGCTAGCAGGAGTTTGTATGAACAGTTCGTC.

J is TRBJ1-2 and V is TRBV29-1, with D uncertain. Trimming left V 6 bases short and J 4 bases short, with 15 bases between. CDR1 and CDR2 from the germline V gene are SQVTM and ANQGSEA. The length of the CDR3 is 13 residues. CDR3 amino acids: CSVNGGAVYGYTF. As DNA, the CDR3 is TGCAGCGTCAACGGAGGCGCCGTCTATGGCTACACCTTC.

About this clonotype: The CDR3 ends on some other residue instead of the conserved phenylalanine or tryptophan, so this is likely a read error. CDR3 amino acids: CANMVLRSEQYL. The DNA of the CDR3 is TGCGCCAACATGGTCCTCCGCTCCGAGCAGTACCTC. The chain combines TRBV10-2 with TRBJ2-7; no clear D. Germline loops: CDR1 WSHSY, CDR2 SAAADI. The germline V and J ends were trimmed by 10 bases and 6 bases, with 16 bases remaining between them. The CDR3 is 12 amino acids.

On this clonotype: The junction differs from germline at one of its ends, possibly a read error. V and J are TRBV14 and TRBJ2-7, with TRBD1 as a possible D gene (5 bases). This CDR3 spans 14 amino acids. Germline lookup yields CDR1 SGHDN and CDR2 FVKESK. CDR3 DNA: TGTGCCATCAGCCAAGAGGCAGGGCCCTACAAGCAGTACTTC. This sequence encodes CAISQEAGPYKQYF.

This clonotype showed up many times. The chain couples TRBV5-4 to TRBJ2-6; D possibly corresponds to TRBD2 (5 bases). V was cut by 9 bases and J by 0 bases, with 7 bases left in between. Per the germline V gene, CDR1 is SGHNT and CDR2 is YYREEE (reference sequence). This CDR3 region has 13 residues. CDR3 residues: CATGVSGANVLTF. In DNA form, the CDR3 reads TGTGCCACCGGGGTCTCTGGGGCCAACGTCCTGACTTTC. The variable domain in full, with the rest retrieved from reference TRBV5-4 and TRBJ2-6, is ETGVTQSPTHLIKTRGQQVTLRCSSQSGHNTVSWYQQALGQGPQFIFQYYREEENGRGNFPPRFSGLQFPNYSSELNVNALELDDSALYLCATGVSGANVLTFGAGSRLTVL.

This clonotype has only a few counts. The chain links TRBV10-3 to TRBJ2-5; no firm D call. Germline CDR1 is ENHRY and CDR2 is SYGVKD. Trimming took off 0 bases at V and 4 bases at J, with 6 bases between the two ends. CDR3 length equals 13 residues. CDR3 region: CAISESGRETQYF. As DNA, the CDR3 is TGTGCCATCAGTGAGTCAGGGCGAGAGACCCAGTACTTC.

With respect to this clonotype: One junction end disagrees with the germline gene, perhaps due to a read error. CDR3 nucleotide sequence: TGCAATGCTAGGGATACAGAGGGCCGTAACGAGCAGTACTTC. Translating it yields CNARDTEGRNEQYF. The genes are TRBV20-1 and TRBJ2-7, with D tentatively TRBD2 (5 bases). Germline assignment: CDR1 DFQATT and CDR2 SNEGSKA (reference sequence). The CDR3 has 14 amino acids.

With regard to this clonotype: Since a much larger clone is just one base distant, this may be a read error. The chain is built from TRBV4-1 and TRBJ2-7; 8 bases map to TRBD1. The CDR3 has 14 amino acids. Germline V gene lookup returns CDR1 MGHRA and CDR2 YSYEKL. J was trimmed by 3 bases and V by 4 bases; bases with no gene match: 5. The CDR3 DNA reads as TGCGCCAGCAGCCGCAACAGGGGGTACTACGAGCAGTACTTC. It translates to CASSRNRGYYEQYF.

As to this clonotype: This could be a read error, since a much larger clone is one nucleotide away. V is TRBV12-3 or TRBV12-4 and J is TRBJ2-5, with 8 nucleotides matching TRBD2. This CDR3 contains 15 residues. The CDR3 loop reads CTSSPILVAGETQYF. In DNA, the CDR3 is TGTACCAGCAGCCCTATCTTAGTAGCGGGGGAGACCCAGTACTTC.

To note about this clonotype: The germline gene is not matched at one end of the junction; a read error may be the cause. The V and J genes are TRBV29-1 and TRBJ2-5, with D possibly matching TRBD1 (6 bases). The CDR3 spans 14 residues. The germline V gene has CDR1 SQVTM and CDR2 ANQGSEA. The CDR3 bases are TGCAGTGTGGCCGGGCCCCAAGGGGGAGAGACGCAGTACTTC. This sequence encodes CSVAGPQGGETQYF. Full variable domain (outside the CDR3, taken from reference TRBV29-1 and TRBJ2-5): SAVISQKPSRDICQRGTSLTIQCQVDSQVTMMFWYRQQPGQSLTLIATANQGSEATYESGFVIDKFPISRPNLTFSTLTVSNMSPEDSSIYLCSVAGPQGGETQYFGPGTRLLVL.

This chain uses TRBV29-1 with TRBJ1-1; unclear D gene. The CDR3 sequence is 13 residues long. Germline CDR1 and CDR2: SQVTM and ANQGSEA. The V end was cut by 5 bases, the J end by 4 bases, with 14 bases between. The CDR3, as DNA: TGCAGCGTTAAGTGGTGGGTAATCACTGAAGCTTTCTTT. Its translation: CSVKWWVITEAFF. Full variable domain (missing parts from reference TRBV29-1 and TRBJ1-1): SAVISQKPSRDICQRGTSLTIQCQVDSQVTMMFWYRQQPGQSLTLIATANQGSEATYESGFVIDKFPISRPNLTFSTLTVSNMSPEDSSIYLCSVKWWVITEAFFGQGTRLTVV.

The V and J genes are TRBV11-2 and TRBJ2-7; TRBD1 agrees at 7 bases. CDR1 and CDR2 from the germline V gene are SGHAT and FQNNGV. Trimming cost V 2 bases and J 8 bases; bases outside gene matches: 12. This CDR3 spans 15 amino acids. The DNA for the CDR3 is TGTGCCAGCAGCTTATCCCCCGGGACAGATTACAAGCAGTACTTC. Residues: CASSLSPGTDYKQYF.

This clonotype was seen repeatedly, ten times or more. V gene TRBV12-3 or TRBV12-4 combines with J gene TRBJ1-5, with 8 positions matching TRBD1. The CDR3 loop spans 16 amino acids. V was pared by 4 bases and J by 6 bases, with 11 bases of the junction left unmatched. The CDR3, as DNA: TGTGCCAGCAGTTCGTCCGAAGACAGGGGCTTTCAGCCCCAGCATTTT. Translation gives CASSSSEDRGFQPQHF.

This sequence joins TRBV20-1 and TRBJ2-3; 7 bases align to TRBD1. The CDR3 totals 14 residues. Trimming cost V 8 bases and J 4 bases; bases outside gene matches: 12. CDR1 and CDR2 from the germline V gene are DFQATT and SNEGSKA (reference sequence). The CDR3 DNA sequence: TGCAGTCGGTCCGGAACAGGGGTCCCAGATACGCAGTATTTT. Translation gives CSRSGTGVPDTQYF.

This clonotype has only a few counts. A much larger clone lies one base from this, so it may be a read error. This chain connects TRBV4-3 to TRBJ2-7; TRBD2 agrees at 8 bases. The CDR3 runs to 16 residues. Germline V gene lookup returns CDR1 LGHNA and CDR2 YSLEER. CDR3 residues: CANSQEIAGISYEQYF. CDR3 DNA sequence: TGCGCCAACAGCCAAGAAATAGCGGGGATCTCCTACGAGCAGTACTTC.

V is TRBV11-2 and J is TRBJ2-7, with 7 bases that match TRBD2. CDR3 length: 17 residues. Germline CDR1 and CDR2: SGHAT and FQNNGV. Trimming cost V 1 base and J 4 bases; bases outside gene matches: 13. CDR3: CASSLGNKSSGFYEQYF. The CDR3 coding sequence is TGTGCCAGCAGCTTAGGGAATAAGTCTAGCGGATTTTACGAGCAGTACTTC.

Concerning this clonotype itself: This may stem from a read error, because a much larger clone lies one nucleotide away. The chain has TRBV5-1 and TRBJ1-5; 12 bases match TRBD1. The CDR3 has 15 residues. Germline assignment: CDR1 SGHRS and CDR2 YFSETQ. This chain's CDR3 is CASILGQGANQPQHF. The DNA of the CDR3 is TGCGCCAGCATCTTGGGACAGGGGGCTAATCAGCCCCAGCATTTT.

Turning to this clonotype: Being one base from a much bigger clone, this may be a read error. This CDR3 reads CASTGTVGANVLTF. In nucleotides, the CDR3 is TGTGCCAGCACGGGTACAGTTGGGGCCAACGTCCTGACTTTC. This rearrangement joins TRBV6-5 to TRBJ2-6, with no clear D. Trimming took 7 bases from V and 3 from J, leaving 10 bases between them. Germline CDR1 and CDR2: MNHEY and SVGAGI. The CDR3 length is 14 residues.